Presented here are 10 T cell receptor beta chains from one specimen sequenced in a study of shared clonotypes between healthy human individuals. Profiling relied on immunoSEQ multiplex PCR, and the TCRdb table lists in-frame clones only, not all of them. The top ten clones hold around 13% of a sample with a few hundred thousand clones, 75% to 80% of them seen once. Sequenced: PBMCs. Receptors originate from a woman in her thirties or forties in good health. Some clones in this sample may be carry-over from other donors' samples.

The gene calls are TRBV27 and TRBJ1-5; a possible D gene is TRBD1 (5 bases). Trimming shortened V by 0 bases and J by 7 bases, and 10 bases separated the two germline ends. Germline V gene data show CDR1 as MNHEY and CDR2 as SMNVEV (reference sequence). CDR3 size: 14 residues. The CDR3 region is CASSLSREVQPQHF. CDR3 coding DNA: TGTGCCAGCAGTTTATCCAGGGAGGTGCAGCCCCAGCATTTT.

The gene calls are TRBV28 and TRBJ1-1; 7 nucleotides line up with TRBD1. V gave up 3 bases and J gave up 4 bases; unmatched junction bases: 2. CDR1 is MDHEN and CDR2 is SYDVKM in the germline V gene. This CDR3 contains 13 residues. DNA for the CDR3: TGTGCCAGCAGTTTGGGACAGATCACTGAAGCTTTCTTT. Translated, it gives CASSLGQITEAFF.

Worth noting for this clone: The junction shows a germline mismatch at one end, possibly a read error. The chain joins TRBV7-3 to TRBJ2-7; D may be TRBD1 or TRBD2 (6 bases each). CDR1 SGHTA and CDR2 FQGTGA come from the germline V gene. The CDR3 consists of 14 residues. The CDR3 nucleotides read TGTGCCAGCAGCTTACAGGCGGTGGGGGGCGAGCAGTGCTTC. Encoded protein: CASSLQAVGGEQCF.

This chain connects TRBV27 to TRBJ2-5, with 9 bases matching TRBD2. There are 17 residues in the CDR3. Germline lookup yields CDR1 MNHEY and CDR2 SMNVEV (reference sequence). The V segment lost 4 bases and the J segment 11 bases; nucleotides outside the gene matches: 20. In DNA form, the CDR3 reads TGTGCCAGCAGTTCCGGACTAGCGAAGATACGGGGGGGGGAGCAGTACTTC. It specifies CASSSGLAKIRGGEQYF.

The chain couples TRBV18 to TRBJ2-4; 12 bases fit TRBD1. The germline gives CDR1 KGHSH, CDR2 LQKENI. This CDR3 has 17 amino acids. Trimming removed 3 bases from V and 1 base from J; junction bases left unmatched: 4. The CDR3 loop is CASSPGTGGAAKNIQYF. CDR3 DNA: TGTGCCAGCTCACCCGGGACAGGGGGCGCGGCCAAAAACATTCAGTACTTC.

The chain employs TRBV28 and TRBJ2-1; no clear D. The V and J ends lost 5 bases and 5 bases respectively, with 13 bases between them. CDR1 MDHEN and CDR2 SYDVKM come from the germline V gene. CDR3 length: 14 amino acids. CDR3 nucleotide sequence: TGTGCCAGCAGTACCCCGGGTGAGAACAATGAGCAGTTCTTC. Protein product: CASSTPGENNEQFF. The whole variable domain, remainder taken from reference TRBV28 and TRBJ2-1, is DVKVTQSSRYLVKRTGEKVFLECVQDMDHENMFWYRQDPGLGLRLIYFSYDVKMKEKGDIPEGYSVSREKKERFSLILESASTNQTSMYLCASSTPGENNEQFFGPGTRLTVL.

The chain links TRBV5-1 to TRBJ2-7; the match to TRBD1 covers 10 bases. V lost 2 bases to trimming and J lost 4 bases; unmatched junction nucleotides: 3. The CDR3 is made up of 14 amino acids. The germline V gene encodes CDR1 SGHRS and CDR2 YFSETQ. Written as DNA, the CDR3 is TGCGCCAGCAGCTTCGGACAGGGGGGTTACGAGCAGTACTTC. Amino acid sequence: CASSFGQGGYEQYF. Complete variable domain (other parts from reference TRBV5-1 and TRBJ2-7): KAGVTQTPRYLIKTRGQQVTLSCSPISGHRSVSWYQQTPGQGLQFLFEYFSETQRNKGNFPGRFSGRQFSNSRSEMNVSTLELGDSALYLCASSFGQGGYEQYFGPGTRLTVT.

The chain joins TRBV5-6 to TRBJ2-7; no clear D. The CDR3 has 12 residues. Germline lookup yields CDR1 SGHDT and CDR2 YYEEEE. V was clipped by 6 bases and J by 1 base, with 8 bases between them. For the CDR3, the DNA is TGTGCCAGCAAAGAATCATCCTACGAGCAGTACTTC. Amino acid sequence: CASKESSYEQYF.

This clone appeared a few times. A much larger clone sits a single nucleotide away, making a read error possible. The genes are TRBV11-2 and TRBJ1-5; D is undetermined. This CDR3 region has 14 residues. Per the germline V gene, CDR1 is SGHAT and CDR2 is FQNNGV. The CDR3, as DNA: TGTGTCAGCAGCTTGGGCAGCAACAATCAGCCCCAGCATTTT. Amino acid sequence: CVSSLGSNNQPQHF.

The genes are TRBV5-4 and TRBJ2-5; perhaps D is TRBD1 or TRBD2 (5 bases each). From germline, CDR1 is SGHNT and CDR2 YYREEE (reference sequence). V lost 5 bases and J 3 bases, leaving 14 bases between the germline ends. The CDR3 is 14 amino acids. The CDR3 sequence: CASRSSGGKETQYF. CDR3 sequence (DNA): TGTGCCAGCAGGTCCAGTGGGGGAAAAGAGACCCAGTACTTC.